The clone carrying this T cell receptor beta chain was recorded many times. MiXCR was run by TCRdb on the RT-PCR reads, yielding one entry per CDR3 protein. Seen here are hundreds of thousands of distinct CDR3 sequences, around 15% observed once, and the top ten hold around 7.2%. The data belong to a study of patients and donors after allogeneic stem cell transplantation. The CDR3 consists of 15 residues. Trimming cost V 5 bases and J 2 bases; bases outside gene matches: 5. CDR1 is SNHLY and CDR2 is FYNNEI in the germline V gene. The TCR was taken from a human donor who was either an allogeneic HSCT recipient or a stem cell or donor lymphocyte infusion donor (not recorded which). It is not recorded whose cells these are; they may come from a transplant donor. This chain joins TRBV2 and TRBJ1-5; 8 bases align to TRBD1. The sample comprised blood, either unsorted or a sorted T cell fraction (not recorded which). CDR3 nucleotides: TGTGCCAGCAGTCTCGACAGGGGTCGCAATCAGCCCCAGCATTTT. Translated, it gives CASSLDRGRNQPQHF.